These T cell receptor beta chains were read from a single sample in a study of Graves' ophthalmopathy and Graves' hyperthyroidism. Each CDR3 protein gets one entry after TCRdb re-called the multiplex PCR reads with MiXCR. The sample contains roughly 610,000 distinct CDR3 sequences, 22% of which appear only once. Sequenced: peripheral blood. Source of these receptors: a woman between 18 and 29 years old with stable Graves' hyperthyroidism. Some clones in this sample may be carry-over from other donors' samples. Each CDR3 is given with its conserved first and last residue. D genes are given only for firm matches. Clone size appears in some rows only: once, few, many, or a class for an expanded clone.

J gene,V gene,D gene,clone size,CDR3 protein,CDR3 DNA
TRBJ1-1,TRBV28,TRBD1,few,CASTSSGQHTEAFF,TGTGCCAGCACTTCATCGGGACAGCACACTGAAGCTTTCTTT
TRBJ1-3,TRBV6-1,NA,many,CASSRGRGRNTIYF,TGTGCCAGCAGCCGAGGACGGGGAAGAAACACCATATATTTT
TRBJ1-1,TRBV29-1,NA,many,CSVMGGTEAFF,TGCAGCGTTATGGGGGGCACTGAAGCTTTCTTT
TRBJ2-5,TRBV3-1,NA,NA,CASSQDVGQETQYF,TGTGCCAGCAGCCAAGATGTGGGCCAAGAGACCCAGTACTTC
TRBJ1-1,TRBV6-5,NA,few,CASSYPGRGGTEAFF,TGTGCCAGCAGTTACCCCGGACGGGGGGGCACTGAAGCTTTCTTT
TRBJ1-2,TRBV6-2/TRBV6-3,NA,NA,CASSYEDKANYGYTF,TGTGCCAGCAGTTATGAGGACAAAGCTAACTATGGCTACACCTTC
TRBJ1-5,TRBV20-1,NA,many,CSARGRTDPSGPQHF,TGCAGTGCTAGAGGGAGGACAGACCCGAGTGGGCCCCAGCATTTT
TRBJ2-4,TRBV2,NA,many,CASRTDAKNIQYF,TGTGCCAGCCGAACGGACGCTAAAAACATTCAGTACTTC
TRBJ2-2,TRBV11-1,NA,few,CASSFFVRAKPNTGELFF,TGTGCCAGCAGCTTTTTCGTCCGAGCTAAGCCGAACACCGGGGAGCTGTTTTTT
TRBJ1-3,TRBV7-6,NA,many,CASSSASARGNTIYF,TGTGCCAGCAGCTCAGCATCAGCCCGTGGAAACACCATATATTTT
TRBJ1-6,TRBV3-1,NA,many,CASSQVQRGSPLHF,TGTGCCAGCAGCCAAGTACAGAGAGGTTCACCCCTCCACTTT
TRBJ1-2,TRBV10-3,NA,many,CAIRTGRNYGYTF,TGTGCCATCAGAACGGGACGGAACTATGGCTACACCTTC
TRBJ2-4,TRBV4-2,NA,many,CASSQVGDLDIQYF,TGTGCCAGCAGCCAAGTAGGGGACCTGGACATTCAGTACTTC
TRBJ2-6,TRBV3-1,NA,many,CASSRAPTPGANVLTF,TGTGCCAGCAGCCGTGCCCCAACGCCAGGGGCCAACGTCCTGACTTTC
TRBJ1-6,TRBV19,TRBD1,NA,CASSGPTGPYNSPLHF,TGTGCCAGTAGTGGACCGACAGGGCCCTATAATTCACCCCTCCACTTT
TRBJ2-7,TRBV11-2,NA,many,CASSSRLISYEQYF,TGTGCCAGCAGCTCGCGACTGATCTCCTACGAGCAGTACTTC
TRBJ2-5,TRBV6-2/TRBV6-3,TRBD1,many,CASSYTRTGGRETQYF,TGTGCCAGCAGTTACACGAGGACAGGGGGCCGGGAGACCCAGTACTTC
TRBJ1-1,TRBV20-1,NA,many,CSATPAKRHRGEAFF,TGCAGTGCTACCCCAGCAAAGCGGCACCGCGGAGAAGCTTTCTTT
TRBJ2-5,TRBV4-2,NA,many,CASSSARGRQETQYF,TGTGCCAGCAGCTCTGCGAGAGGTCGTCAAGAGACCCAGTACTTC
TRBJ1-5,TRBV10-3,NA,NA,CAISDQGEGNQPQHF,TGTGCCATCAGTGACCAAGGGGAGGGCAATCAGCCCCAGCATTTT
TRBJ2-5,TRBV6-2/TRBV6-3,NA,NA,CASTKNPEETQYF,TGTGCCAGCACCAAAAACCCGGAGGAGACCCAGTACTTC
TRBJ1-3,TRBV10-3,NA,many,CAIRLTGISGNTIYF,TGTGCCATCAGACTAACAGGGATATCTGGAAACACCATATATTTT
TRBJ2-7,TRBV13,NA,many,CASSPEGLLAATSWTYEQYF,TGTGCCAGCAGCCCAGAAGGGTTACTGGCCGCGACTAGTTGGACCTACGAGCAGTACTTC
TRBJ2-7,TRBV6-1,NA,many,CASSGGPGSSYEQYF,TGTGCCAGCAGTGGGGGACCTGGGAGCTCCTACGAGCAGTACTTC
TRBJ1-5,TRBV20-1,NA,many,CSATAGGTYSNQPQHF,TGCAGTGCTACGGCTGGTGGAACCTATAGCAATCAGCCCCAGCATTTT
TRBJ1-5,TRBV15,NA,many,CATTQTGNQPQHF,TGTGCCACCACCCAGACAGGCAATCAGCCCCAGCATTTT
TRBJ1-2,TRBV2,TRBD1,NA,CASRITGADNYGYTF,TGTGCCAGCAGGATCACAGGGGCTGATAACTATGGCTACACCTTC
TRBJ1-1,TRBV5-5,NA,NA,CASSLVRLFMNTEAFF,TGTGCCAGCAGCTTGGTCCGGTTGTTTATGAACACTGAAGCTTTCTTT
TRBJ1-1,TRBV6-1,NA,NA,CASSEPTATEAFF,TGTGCCAGCAGTGAGCCGACCGCCACTGAAGCTTTCTTT
TRBJ1-5,TRBV11-2,NA,NA,CASRKGSGNQPQHF,TGTGCCAGCAGGAAAGGATCGGGCAATCAGCCCCAGCATTTT